The clone carrying this T cell receptor (beta chain) occurred a few times. Its antigen is currently unknown. Every sample had a minimum of 6 million PBMCs isolated. The data originate from a study of blood T cells in healthy people across ages. Together with a sample-barcoded 5' primer, a J-beta primer mix was included in a second PCR lasting roughly 6 to 12 cycles. TCRdb analysed the 5' RACE reads with MiXCR anew, one entry per CDR3 protein. The top ten clones hold about 11% of a sample with roughly 1.7 million distinct CDR3 sequences, about 32% of them seen once. This CDR3 is 14 amino acids long. CDR1 is SQVTM and CDR2 is ANQGSEA in the germline V gene. V lost 5 bases and J lost 4, with 14 bases in between. Study-level results: Age brought a roughly linear fall in TCR beta diversity measured per million T cells.

This sequence originates from a woman under 40 in good health. V gene TRBV29-1 combines with J gene TRBJ2-2; tentative D call: TRBD2 (6 bases). The sample comprised blood. DNA of the CDR3: TGCAGCGTTAAAAGGTTTAGCGGCACCGGGGAGCTGTTTTTT. It yields the protein CSVKRFSGTGELFF.